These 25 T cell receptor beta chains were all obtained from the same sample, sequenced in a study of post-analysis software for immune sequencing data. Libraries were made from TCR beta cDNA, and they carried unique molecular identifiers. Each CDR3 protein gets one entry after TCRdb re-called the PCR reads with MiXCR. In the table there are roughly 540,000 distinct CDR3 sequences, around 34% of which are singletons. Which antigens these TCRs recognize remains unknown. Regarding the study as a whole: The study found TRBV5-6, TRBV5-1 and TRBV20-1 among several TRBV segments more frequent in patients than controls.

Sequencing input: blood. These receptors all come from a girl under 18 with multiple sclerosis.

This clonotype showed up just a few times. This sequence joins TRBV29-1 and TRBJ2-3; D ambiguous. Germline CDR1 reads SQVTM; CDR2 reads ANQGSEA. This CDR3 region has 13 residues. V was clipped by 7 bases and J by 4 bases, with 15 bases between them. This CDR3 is CSAKTLSPDTQYF. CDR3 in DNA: TGCAGCGCAAAGACCCTCAGCCCAGATACGCAGTATTTT.

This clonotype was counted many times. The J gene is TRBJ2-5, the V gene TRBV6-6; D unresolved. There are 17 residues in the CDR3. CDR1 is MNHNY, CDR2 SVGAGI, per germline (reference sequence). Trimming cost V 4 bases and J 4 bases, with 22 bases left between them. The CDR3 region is CASSFHSPQLDPETQYF. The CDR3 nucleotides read TGTGCCAGCAGTTTCCACTCGCCCCAGTTGGACCCAGAGACCCAGTACTTC.

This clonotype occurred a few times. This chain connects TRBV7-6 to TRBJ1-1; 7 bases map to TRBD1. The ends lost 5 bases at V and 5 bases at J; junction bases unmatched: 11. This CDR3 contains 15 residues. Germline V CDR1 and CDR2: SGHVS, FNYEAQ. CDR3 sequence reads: CASSPLTGELTEAFF. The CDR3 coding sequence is TGTGCCAGCAGCCCCCTCACAGGGGAGTTAACTGAAGCTTTCTTT. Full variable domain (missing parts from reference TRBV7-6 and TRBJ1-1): GAGVSQSPRYKVTKRGQDVALRCDPISGHVSLYWYRQALGQGPEFLTYFNYEAQQDKSGLPNDRFSAERPEGSISTLTIQRTEQRDSAMYRCASSPLTGELTEAFFGQGTRLTVV.

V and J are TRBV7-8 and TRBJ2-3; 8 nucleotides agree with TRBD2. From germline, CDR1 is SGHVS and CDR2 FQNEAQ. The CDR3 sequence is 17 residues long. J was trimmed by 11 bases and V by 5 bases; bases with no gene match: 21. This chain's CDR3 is CASSREPQRGLSRGQYF. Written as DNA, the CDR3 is TGTGCCAGCAGCCGGGAACCCCAGCGGGGGCTCTCTCGAGGGCAGTATTTT.

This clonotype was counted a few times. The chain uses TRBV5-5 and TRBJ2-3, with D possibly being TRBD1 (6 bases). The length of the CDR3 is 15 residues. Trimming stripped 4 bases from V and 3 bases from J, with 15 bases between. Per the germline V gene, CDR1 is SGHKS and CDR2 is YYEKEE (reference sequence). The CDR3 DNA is TGTGCCAGCAGCCTGACAGGCGTCGATACAGATACGCAGTATTTT. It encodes CASSLTGVDTDTQYF.

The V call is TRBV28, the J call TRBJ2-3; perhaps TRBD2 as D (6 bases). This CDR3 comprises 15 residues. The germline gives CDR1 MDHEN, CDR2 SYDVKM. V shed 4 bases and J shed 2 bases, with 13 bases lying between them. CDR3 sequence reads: CASSSSTRPTDTQYF. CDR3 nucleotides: TGTGCCAGCAGTTCCTCGACTAGACCCACAGATACGCAGTATTTT.

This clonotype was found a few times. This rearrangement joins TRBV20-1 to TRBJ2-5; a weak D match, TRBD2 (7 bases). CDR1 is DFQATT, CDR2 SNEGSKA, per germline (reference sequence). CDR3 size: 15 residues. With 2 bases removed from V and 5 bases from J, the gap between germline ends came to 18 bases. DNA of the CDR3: TGCAGTGCTAGACGGACTGGGGGGGCCGGGGAGACCCAGTACTTC. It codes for CSARRTGGAGETQYF.

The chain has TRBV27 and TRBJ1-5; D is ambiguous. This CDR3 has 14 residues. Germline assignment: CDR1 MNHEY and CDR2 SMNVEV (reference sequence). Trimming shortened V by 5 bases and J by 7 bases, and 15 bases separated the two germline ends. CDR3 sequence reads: CASSLQEANQPQHF. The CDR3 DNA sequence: TGTGCCAGCAGTCTTCAGGAGGCAAACCAGCCCCAGCATTTT.

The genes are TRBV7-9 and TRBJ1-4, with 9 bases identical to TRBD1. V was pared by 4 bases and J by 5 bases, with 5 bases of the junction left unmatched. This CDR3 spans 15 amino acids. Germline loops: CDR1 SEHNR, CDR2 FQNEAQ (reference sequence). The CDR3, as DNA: TGTGCCAGCAGCTCCTTCGACAGGGGGAATGAAAAACTGTTTTTT. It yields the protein CASSSFDRGNEKLFF.

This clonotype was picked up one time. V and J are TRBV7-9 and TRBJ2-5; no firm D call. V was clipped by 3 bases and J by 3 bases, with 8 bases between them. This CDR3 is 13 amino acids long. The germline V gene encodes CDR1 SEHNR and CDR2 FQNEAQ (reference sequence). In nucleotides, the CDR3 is TGTGCCAGCAGCTTCCCCCATAAAGAGACCCAGTACTTC. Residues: CASSFPHKETQYF.

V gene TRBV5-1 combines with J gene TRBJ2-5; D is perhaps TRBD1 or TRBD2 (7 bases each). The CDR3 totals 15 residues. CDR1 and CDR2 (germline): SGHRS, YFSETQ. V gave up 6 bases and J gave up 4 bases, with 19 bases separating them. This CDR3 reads CASTRAGGEGETQYF. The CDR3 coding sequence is TGCGCCAGCACTCGCGCAGGGGGGGAGGGAGAGACCCAGTACTTC.

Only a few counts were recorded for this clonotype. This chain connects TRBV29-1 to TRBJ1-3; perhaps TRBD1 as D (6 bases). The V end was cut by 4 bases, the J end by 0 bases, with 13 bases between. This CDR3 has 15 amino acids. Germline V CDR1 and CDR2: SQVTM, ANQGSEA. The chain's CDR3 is CSVAVGQSSGNTIYF. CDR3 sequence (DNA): TGCAGCGTTGCCGTAGGACAGAGCTCTGGAAACACCATATATTTT.

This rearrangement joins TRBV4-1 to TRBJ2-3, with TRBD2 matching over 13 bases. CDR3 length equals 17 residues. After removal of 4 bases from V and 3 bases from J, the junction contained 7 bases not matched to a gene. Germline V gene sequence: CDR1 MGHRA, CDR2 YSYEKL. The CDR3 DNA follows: TGCGCCAGCAGCCCCGACCAACTAGCGGGGGGGACAGATACGCAGTATTTT. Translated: CASSPDQLAGGTDTQYF.

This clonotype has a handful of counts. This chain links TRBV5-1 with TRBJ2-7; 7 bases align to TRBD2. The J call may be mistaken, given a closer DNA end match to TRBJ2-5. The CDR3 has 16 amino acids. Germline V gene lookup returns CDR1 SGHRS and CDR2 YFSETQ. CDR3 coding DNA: TGCGCCAGCAGCTGGATTGTGGGGGGGTCGAGAGAGACCCAGTACTTC. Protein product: CASSWIVGGSRETQYF.

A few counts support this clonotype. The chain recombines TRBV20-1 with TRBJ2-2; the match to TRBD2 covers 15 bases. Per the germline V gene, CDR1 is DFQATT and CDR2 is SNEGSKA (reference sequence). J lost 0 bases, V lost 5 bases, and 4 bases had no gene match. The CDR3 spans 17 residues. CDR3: CSAPRTSGGANTGELFF. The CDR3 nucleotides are TGCAGTGCTCCCCGGACTAGCGGGGGGGCGAACACCGGGGAGCTGTTTTTT.

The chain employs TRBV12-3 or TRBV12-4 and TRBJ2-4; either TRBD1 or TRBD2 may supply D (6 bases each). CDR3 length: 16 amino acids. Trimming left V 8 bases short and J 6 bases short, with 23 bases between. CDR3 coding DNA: TGTGCCAGCGGACGGGCCTCGACTGGAGGGGGAAACATTCAGTACTTC. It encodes CASGRASTGGGNIQYF.

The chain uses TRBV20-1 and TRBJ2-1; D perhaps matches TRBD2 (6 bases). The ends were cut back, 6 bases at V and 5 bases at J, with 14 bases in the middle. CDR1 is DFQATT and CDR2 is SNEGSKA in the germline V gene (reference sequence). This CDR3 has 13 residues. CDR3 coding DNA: TGCAGTGCCTCGGGGGACGTCGACAATGAGCAGTTCTTC. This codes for CSASGDVDNEQFF.

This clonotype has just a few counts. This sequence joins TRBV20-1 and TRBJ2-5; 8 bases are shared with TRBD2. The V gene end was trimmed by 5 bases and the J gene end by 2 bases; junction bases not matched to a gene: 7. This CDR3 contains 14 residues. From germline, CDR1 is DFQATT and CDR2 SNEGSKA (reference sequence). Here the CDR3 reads CSAAGGEIQETQYF. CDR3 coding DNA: TGCAGTGCTGCCGGGGGGGAGATTCAAGAGACCCAGTACTTC.

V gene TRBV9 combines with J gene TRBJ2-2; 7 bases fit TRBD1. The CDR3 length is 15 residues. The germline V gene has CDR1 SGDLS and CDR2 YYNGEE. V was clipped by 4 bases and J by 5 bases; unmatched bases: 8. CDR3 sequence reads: CASSPPPGGTGELFF. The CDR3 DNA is TGTGCCAGCAGCCCCCCCCCAGGGGGTACCGGGGAGCTGTTTTTT.

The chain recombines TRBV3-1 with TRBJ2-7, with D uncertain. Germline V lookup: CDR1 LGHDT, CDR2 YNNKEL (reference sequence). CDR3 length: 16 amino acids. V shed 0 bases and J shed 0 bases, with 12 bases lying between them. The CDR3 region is CASSQDLTLSSYEQYF. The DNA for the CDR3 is TGTGCCAGCAGCCAAGATCTTACGCTGAGCTCCTACGAGCAGTACTTC.

This CDR3 reads CASSKGGLGTTNEKLFF. As DNA, the CDR3 is TGTGCCAGCAGCAAAGGGGGGTTGGGAACAACTAATGAAAAACTGTTTTTT. The chain employs TRBV6-1 and TRBJ1-4, with D possibly matching TRBD1 (6 bases). Germline CDR1 MNHNS, CDR2 SASEGT. Trimming took 6 bases from V and 0 from J, leaving 17 bases between them. The CDR3 length is 17 residues.

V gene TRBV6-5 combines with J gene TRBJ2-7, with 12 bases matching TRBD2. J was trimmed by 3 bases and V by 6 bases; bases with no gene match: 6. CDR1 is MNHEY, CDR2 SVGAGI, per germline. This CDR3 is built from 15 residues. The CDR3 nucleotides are TGTGCCAGCAGCGCGACTAGCGGGGGACTCTACGAGCAGTACTTC. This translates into CASSATSGGLYEQYF.

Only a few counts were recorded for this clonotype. The CDR3 spells CAISESRADTQYF. The CDR3 DNA follows: TGTGCCATCAGTGAGTCGAGAGCAGATACGCAGTATTTT. This chain joins TRBV10-3 and TRBJ2-3; D uncertain. Trimming shortened V by 0 bases and J by 4 bases, and 5 bases separated the two germline ends. CDR1 is ENHRY and CDR2 is SYGVKD in the germline V gene. The CDR3 length is 13 residues.

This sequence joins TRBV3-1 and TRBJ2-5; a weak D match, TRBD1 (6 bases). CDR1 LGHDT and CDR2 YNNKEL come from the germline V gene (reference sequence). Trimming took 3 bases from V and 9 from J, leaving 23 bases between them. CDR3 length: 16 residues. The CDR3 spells CASSHSTGPPESAQYF. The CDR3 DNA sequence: TGTGCCAGCAGCCATTCTACAGGGCCCCCTGAGTCGGCCCAGTACTTC.

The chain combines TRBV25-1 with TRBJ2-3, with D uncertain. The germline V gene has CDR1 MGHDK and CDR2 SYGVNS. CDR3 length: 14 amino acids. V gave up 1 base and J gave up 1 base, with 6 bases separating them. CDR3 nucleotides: TGTGCCAGCAGTGAATCCGGGCGCACAGATACGCAGTATTTT. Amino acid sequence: CASSESGRTDTQYF.